One and the same sample provided the 17 T cell receptor beta chains below, sequenced in a study of vaccination and CD4 T cells after COVID-19. Sample treatment: roughly ten-day PBMC culture with coronavirus spike peptide pools or control peptides (ViraFEST assay). Which antigens these TCRs recognize remains unknown. CD4+ T cells that had been cultured provided DNA sequenced with the Oncomine TCR Beta short-read assay. TCRdb itself ran the PCR reads through MiXCR, one entry per CDR3 protein. The sample lists around 20,000 distinct CDR3 sequences; 40% to 55% were seen once. The material was CD4+ T cells from blood, cultured in vitro, obtained after SARS-CoV-2 vaccination. Receptors originate from a human donor who had recovered from COVID-19.

The V call is TRBV11-2, the J call TRBJ2-7; 9 nucleotides align to TRBD1. In germline, CDR1 is SGHAT, CDR2 FQNNGV. Germline trimming cut 1 base from V and 12 bases from J; bases unmatched to any gene: 7. This CDR3 is 13 amino acids long. The CDR3 bases are TGTGCCAGCAGCTTAGCCGGGACAGGGATCCCGTACTTC. Its translation is CASSLAGTGIPYF.

This chain joins TRBV5-5 and TRBJ2-3; no clear D gene. This CDR3 is built from 12 residues. Germline assignment: CDR1 SGHKS and CDR2 YYEKEE (reference sequence). Trimming took off 3 bases at V and 0 bases at J, with 2 bases between the two ends. CDR3 sequence: CASSSSTDTQYF. The CDR3 region has the DNA TGTGCCAGCAGCTCGAGCACAGATACGCAGTATTTT.

The rearrangement uses TRBV7-3 and TRBJ2-2; 13 bases agree with TRBD2. V dropped 4 bases and J dropped 4; count of bases not matched to a gene: 3. The germline CDR1 and CDR2 sequences are SGHTA and FQGTGA. CDR3 length equals 16 residues. The CDR3 nucleotides are TGTGCCAGCAGCTCAGGACTAGCGGGAGTCACCGGGGAGCTGTTTTTT. This gives the protein CASSSGLAGVTGELFF.

The chain has TRBV28 and TRBJ2-7; 7 bases line up with TRBD2. J lost 1 base, V lost 5 bases, and 8 bases had no gene match. The V gene's germline CDR1 is MDHEN and CDR2 SYDVKM. The CDR3 loop spans 15 amino acids. CDR3 DNA: TGTGCCAGCAGTCGGGTTGGGGGGGTATCCTACGAGCAGTACTTC. Protein product: CASSRVGGVSYEQYF. The variable domain in full, completed from reference TRBV28 and TRBJ2-7, reads DVKVTQSSRYLVKRTGEKVFLECVQDMDHENMFWYRQDPGLGLRLIYFSYDVKMKEKGDIPEGYSVSREKKERFSLILESASTNQTSMYLCASSRVGGVSYEQYFGPGTRLTVT.

V and J are TRBV20-1 and TRBJ1-3, with D possibly TRBD1 on 6 matching bases. V was cut by 6 bases and J by 1 base, with 19 bases left in between. CDR1 and CDR2 (germline): DFQATT, SNEGSKA (reference sequence). CDR3 length: 16 residues. For the CDR3, the DNA is TGCAGTGCCGAGACGACAGGCTGGGGGTCTGGAAACACCATATATTTT. Translating gives CSAETTGWGSGNTIYF.

The rearrangement joins TRBV15 to TRBJ2-3, with 7 nucleotides matching TRBD2. The CDR3 loop spans 16 amino acids. After removal of 0 bases from V and 0 bases from J, the junction contained 3 bases not matched to a gene. Germline lookup yields CDR1 LNHNV and CDR2 YYDKDF (reference sequence). For the CDR3, the DNA is TGTGCCACCAGCAGAGAACTAGCGAGTAGCACAGATACGCAGTATTTT. Protein product: CATSRELASSTDTQYF.

V is TRBV7-3 and J is TRBJ2-3; no reliable D call. Germline V gene lookup returns CDR1 SGHTA and CDR2 FQGTGA. The CDR3 runs 15 residues. Deletions cut 5 bases from V and 0 bases from J, with 12 bases between. The CDR3: CASSLRSPSTDTQYF. In DNA form, the CDR3 reads TGTGCCAGCAGCCTCCGGAGTCCTAGCACAGATACGCAGTATTTT.

This rearrangement joins TRBV12-3 or TRBV12-4 to TRBJ2-3; tentative D call: TRBD2 (5 bases). V dropped 6 bases and J dropped 11 bases, with 18 bases sitting between them. This CDR3 is built from 13 residues. The CDR3 DNA reads as TGTGCCAGCAGCCTATACGTCCGGGGTTGGCAGTATTTT. It yields the protein CASSLYVRGWQYF.

This clonotype was detected once. The rearrangement uses TRBV20-1 and TRBJ2-1; TRBD2 matches 10 bases. The V and J ends lost 6 bases and 2 bases, in that order; junction bases with no gene match: 7. The CDR3 totals 15 residues. Germline CDR1 is DFQATT and CDR2 is SNEGSKA (reference sequence). The CDR3 region is CSAEGLADTYNEQFF. As DNA, the CDR3 is TGCAGTGCGGAAGGACTAGCGGACACCTACAATGAGCAGTTCTTC.

The V call is TRBV10-3, the J call TRBJ2-3; D gene uncertain. This CDR3 has 12 amino acids. V was pared by 10 bases and J by 2 bases, with 10 bases between. The V gene's germline CDR1 is ENHRY and CDR2 SYGVKD. CDR3 coding DNA: TGTGCCACGTCACTCGACACAGATACGCAGTATTTT. Its protein is CATSLDTDTQYF.

The chain uses TRBV6-1 and TRBJ1-6, with D possibly TRBD1 on 5 matching bases. This CDR3 is built from 16 residues. Trimming took 7 bases from V and 1 from J, leaving 14 bases between them. Germline assignment: CDR1 MNHNS and CDR2 SASEGT. The CDR3 DNA reads TGTGCCAGCACCCCGGGGCGGCGGTCCTATAATTCACCCCTCCACTTT. This encodes CASTPGRRSYNSPLHF.

This chain uses TRBV7-9 with TRBJ2-2, with TRBD1 matching over 7 bases. This CDR3 is 14 amino acids long. The V segment lost 5 bases and the J segment 1 base; nucleotides outside the gene matches: 1. From germline, CDR1 is SEHNR and CDR2 FQNEAQ (reference sequence). CDR3 amino acids: CASSRQGNTGELFF. The CDR3 DNA reads as TGTGCCAGCAGCAGACAGGGGAACACCGGGGAGCTGTTTTTT.

The chain combines TRBV19 with TRBJ1-3; no reliable D call. Germline assignment: CDR1 LNHDA and CDR2 SQIVND (reference sequence). This CDR3 comprises 12 residues. Trimming left V 3 bases short and J 7 bases short, with 7 bases between. CDR3 DNA sequence: TGTGCCAGTAGTATCGGGTTGAACACCATATATTTT. It encodes CASSIGLNTIYF. Using reference TRBV19 and TRBJ1-3 for the parts outside the CDR3, the full variable domain is DGGITQSPKYLFRKEGQNVTLSCEQNLNHDAMYWYRQDPGQGLRLIYYSQIVNDFQKGDIAEGYSVSREKKESFPLTVTSAQKNPTAFYLCASSIGLNTIYFGEGSWLTVV.

The V call is TRBV19, the J call TRBJ1-1; tentatively, D is TRBD1 (6 bases). Germline V gene data show CDR1 as LNHDA and CDR2 as SQIVND (reference sequence). V shed 3 bases and J shed 3 bases, with 17 bases lying between them. The CDR3 runs 16 residues. CDR3 DNA sequence: TGTGCCAGTAGTATTAGTACGGGGGCCGGGGACACTGAAGCTTTCTTT. Encoded protein: CASSISTGAGDTEAFF.

This clonotype was counted once. The chain has TRBV20-1 and TRBJ2-7; 10 nucleotides agree with TRBD1. The germline V gene has CDR1 DFQATT and CDR2 SNEGSKA (reference sequence). This CDR3 contains 15 residues. J was trimmed by 3 bases and V by 3 bases; bases with no gene match: 8. The DNA of the CDR3 is TGCAGTGCTAGGACAATACGGGACAGGGGCTACGAGCAGTACTTC. It is translated as CSARTIRDRGYEQYF.

CDR3 sequence (DNA): TGTGCCAGCAGCACCACAGGGAACTATGGCTACACCTTC. Translating it yields CASSTTGNYGYTF. The V and J genes are TRBV5-4 and TRBJ1-2; TRBD1 is a possible D gene (6 bases). This CDR3 is 13 amino acids long. Per the germline V gene, CDR1 is SGHNT and CDR2 is YYREEE (reference sequence). Trimming shortened V by 4 bases and J by 2 bases, and 9 bases separated the two germline ends.

The chain has TRBV4-2 and TRBJ1-1; the D gene is possibly TRBD1 (6 bases). From germline, CDR1 is LGHNA and CDR2 YNFKEQ. V dropped 2 bases and J dropped 1 base, with 11 bases sitting between them. The CDR3 extends over 15 amino acids. The CDR3, as DNA: TGTGCCAGCAGCCAACAGGGGCACGGGAACACTGAAGCTTTCTTT. Amino acid sequence: CASSQQGHGNTEAFF.